Listed here are 13 T cell receptor beta chains from one sample, sequenced in a study of cytomegalovirus exposure and HLA in healthy donors. PCR amplification relied on 60 Vbeta primers (plus 13 Jbeta primers). The table came from immunoSEQ multiplex PCR; TCRdb's copy has only in-frame clones and leaves some out. The data hold 90,000 to 130,000 clones, with 55% to 65% observed a single time. The sequenced sample consisted of PBMCs. All receptors derive from a woman aged 25 to 39 in good health and CMV-seronegative.

This clone was recorded a few times. The genes are TRBV5-1 and TRBJ2-4; D is possibly TRBD2 (5 bases). This CDR3 has 13 residues. Germline V gene data show CDR1 as SGHRS and CDR2 as YFSETQ. Trimming removed 1 base at V and 8 bases at J, with 10 bases between. The CDR3 coding sequence is TGCGCCAGCAGCTTGTTGGGAGAGGACATTCAGTACTTC. This translates into CASSLLGEDIQYF.

The rearrangement uses TRBV28 and TRBJ2-3, with D possibly TRBD2 on 5 matching bases. The CDR3 consists of 15 residues. Germline V gene sequence: CDR1 MDHEN, CDR2 SYDVKM. V was pared by 5 bases and J by 4 bases, with 16 bases between. The CDR3 sequence is CASSPRLSGADTQYF. CDR3 bases: TGTGCCAGCAGTCCAAGACTCTCCGGGGCAGATACGCAGTATTTT.

The chain links TRBV19 to TRBJ2-3, with 9 nucleotides matching TRBD2. The trim removed 0 bases at V and 6 bases at J, leaving 7 bases unmatched. Germline-derived CDR1 and CDR2 are LNHDA and SQIVND (reference sequence). The CDR3 length is 16 residues. The CDR3 sequence: CASSIDHAGGDDTQYF. CDR3 nucleotides: TGTGCCAGTAGTATAGATCATGCGGGAGGGGATGATACGCAGTATTTT. Variable domain in full (rest from reference TRBV19 and TRBJ2-3): DGGITQSPKYLFRKEGQNVTLSCEQNLNHDAMYWYRQDPGQGLRLIYYSQIVNDFQKGDIAEGYSVSREKKESFPLTVTSAQKNPTAFYLCASSIDHAGGDDTQYFGPGTRLTVL.

This clone was recorded a few times. The chain has TRBV19 and TRBJ2-5; 9 nucleotides align to TRBD2. J gave up 2 bases and V 4 bases, and 8 bases lay outside the gene matches. Per the germline V gene, CDR1 is LNHDA and CDR2 is SQIVND (reference sequence). This CDR3 is 16 amino acids long. The CDR3 DNA sequence: TGTGCCAGTAGTAATAGCGGGGGCGGAGGGCAAGAGACCCAGTACTTC. Translating it yields CASSNSGGGGQETQYF.

This clone occurred a few times. CDR3 protein: CASSSSGAGSEQFF. The CDR3, as DNA: TGCGCCAGCAGTTCTAGCGGAGCGGGGAGTGAGCAGTTCTTC. The gene calls are TRBV10-1 and TRBJ2-1, with TRBD2 identical over 7 bases. V dropped 5 bases and J dropped 9; count of bases not matched to a gene: 10. This CDR3 is 14 amino acids long. The V gene's germline CDR1 is WNHNN and CDR2 SYGVQD (reference sequence).

This clone was recorded a few times. The chain has TRBV6-5 and TRBJ2-7; no definite D call. The V and J ends lost 6 bases and 4 bases respectively, with 7 bases between them. CDR1 and CDR2 (germline): MNHEY, SVGAGI. The CDR3 length is 11 residues. CDR3 nucleotides: TGTGCCAGCAGCAACGGGTACGAGCAGTACTTC. Protein sequence: CASSNGYEQYF.

This clone was detected only a few times. The chain links TRBV13 to TRBJ1-1, with 7 bases that match TRBD1. Per the germline V gene, CDR1 is PRHDT and CDR2 is FYEKMQ (reference sequence). The CDR3 has 13 residues. After removal of 5 bases from V and 4 bases from J, the junction contained 4 bases not matched to a gene. CDR3 residues: CASSRRGSTEAFF. CDR3 coding DNA: TGTGCCAGCAGCCGCAGGGGGAGCACTGAAGCTTTCTTT.

The chain couples TRBV5-8 to TRBJ1-1; D is undetermined. The V end lost 6 bases, the J end lost 0 bases, and 9 bases lay between the germline ends. Germline V lookup: CDR1 SGHTS, CDR2 YDEGEE. The CDR3 totals 13 residues. For the CDR3, the DNA is TGTGCCAGCACTGCACAGATGAACACTGAAGCTTTCTTT. Amino acid sequence: CASTAQMNTEAFF. Full variable domain (outside the CDR3, taken from reference TRBV5-8 and TRBJ1-1): EAGVTQSPTHLIKTRGQQATLRCSPISGHTSVYWYQQALGLGLQFLLWYDEGEERNRGNFPPRFSGRQFPNYSSELNVNALELEDSALYLCASTAQMNTEAFFGQGTRLTVV.

This chain links TRBV6-1 with TRBJ2-5; weak D call: TRBD2 (5 bases). This CDR3 is built from 12 residues. Per germline, CDR1 MNHNS and CDR2 SASEGT. Trimming shortened V by 11 bases and J by 0 bases, and 10 bases separated the two germline ends. Here the CDR3 reads CAGGRYQETQYF. The CDR3 DNA sequence: TGTGCCGGAGGTCGGTACCAAGAGACCCAGTACTTC.

The CDR3 spells CASSLQGRDYLLAKNIQYF. Here the CDR3 DNA reads TGTGCCAGCAGTTTACAGGGAAGGGACTATCTACTAGCCAAAAACATTCAGTACTTC. The V call is TRBV28, the J call TRBJ2-4; 7 nucleotides line up with TRBD2. After removal of 2 bases from V and 0 bases from J, the junction contained 13 bases not matched to a gene. This CDR3 has 19 amino acids. Germline loops: CDR1 MDHEN, CDR2 SYDVKM.

This clone was seen a few times. V usage is TRBV5-1 and J usage is TRBJ2-7; 10 bases fit TRBD1. Trimming at V came to 7 bases and at J to 5 bases, leaving 9 bases not matched to a gene. Germline V gene lookup returns CDR1 SGHRS and CDR2 YFSETQ. The CDR3 consists of 14 residues. CDR3 sequence (DNA): TGCGCCAGCGGGTTCGGACAGGGGGTTAACGAGCAGTACTTC. Its protein is CASGFGQGVNEQYF.

This chain connects TRBV27 to TRBJ2-1, with 7 bases that match TRBD2. The CDR3 covers 17 residues. Germline V CDR1 and CDR2: MNHEY, SMNVEV (reference sequence). The junction had 15 bases not matched to a gene; V was cut back by 5 bases and J by 5 bases. The CDR3 DNA reads TGTGCCAGCAGTCCTTCGCGTGGGAAGCGGGGACACAATGAGCAGTTCTTC. This codes for CASSPSRGKRGHNEQFF.

The table lists this clone with a few counts. The chain links TRBV7-2 to TRBJ1-2; perhaps TRBD1 as D (6 bases). The CDR3 totals 15 residues. Trimming removed 5 bases at V and 5 bases at J, with 18 bases between. Germline assignment: CDR1 SGHTA and CDR2 FQGNSA. The CDR3 bases are TGTGCCAGCAGCCTCGGACAGCCTATTTATTATGGCTACACCTTC. Protein sequence: CASSLGQPIYYGYTF.